The clone carrying this T cell receptor (beta chain) appeared a single time. This sample is drawn from a study of human thymus T cells. Sequenced by immunoSEQ multiplex PCR; TCRdb stores in-frame clones only, minus some. The sample lists 35,000 to 55,000 clones, roughly 94% seen once, with approximately 0.13% in the top ten. Germline V lookup: CDR1 GTSNPN, CDR2 SVGIG (reference sequence). With V trimmed by 8 bases and J by 6 bases, 10 bases remained unmatched. This CDR3 contains 13 residues. Input material: blood. The sequence was collected from a boy under two years old with a congenital heart defect but otherwise immunologically healthy. The chain recombines TRBV30 with TRBJ2-1; 7 bases line up with TRBD2. In nucleotides, the CDR3 is TGTGCCCTCTCCTCGGCTAGCGGCAATGAGCAGTTCTTC. Protein product: CALSSASGNEQFF.